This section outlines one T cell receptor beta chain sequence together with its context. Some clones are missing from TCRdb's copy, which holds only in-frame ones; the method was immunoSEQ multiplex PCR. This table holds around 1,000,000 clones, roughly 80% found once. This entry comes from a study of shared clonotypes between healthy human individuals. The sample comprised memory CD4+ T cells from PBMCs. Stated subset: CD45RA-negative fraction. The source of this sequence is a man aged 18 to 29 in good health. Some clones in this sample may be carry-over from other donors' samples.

CDR3 in DNA: TGCGCCAGCAGCTTTGTTCCTAGCGGGGATAAAAACATTCAGTACTTC. It codes for CASSFVPSGDKNIQYF. The chain employs TRBV5-1 and TRBJ2-4; the match to TRBD2 covers 9 bases. The trim removed 2 bases at V and 4 bases at J, leaving 7 bases unmatched. The CDR3 length is 16 residues. CDR1 and CDR2 (germline): SGHRS, YFSETQ.